The sample holds one count of the clone carrying this T cell receptor (beta chain). This sample is drawn from a study of T cell responses to AZD1222 COVID-19 vaccine. The CDR3 consists of 14 residues. Per the germline V gene, CDR1 is SGDLS and CDR2 is YYNGEE. V lost 4 bases to trimming and J lost 4 bases; unmatched junction nucleotides: 1. Assay: immunoSEQ multiplex PCR; the TCRdb copy retains only in-frame clones and omits some. In the table there are 70,000 to 85,000 clones, 83% of which are singletons. V gene TRBV9 combines with J gene TRBJ2-1, with 11 positions matching TRBD2. This TCR derives from an adult who received the AZD1222 COVID-19 vaccine. The sample consisted of peripheral blood, taken 28 days after the second AZD1222 dose. CDR3 region: CASSPSGRYNEQFF. CDR3 coding DNA: TGTGCCAGCAGCCCTAGCGGGAGGTACAATGAGCAGTTCTTC.